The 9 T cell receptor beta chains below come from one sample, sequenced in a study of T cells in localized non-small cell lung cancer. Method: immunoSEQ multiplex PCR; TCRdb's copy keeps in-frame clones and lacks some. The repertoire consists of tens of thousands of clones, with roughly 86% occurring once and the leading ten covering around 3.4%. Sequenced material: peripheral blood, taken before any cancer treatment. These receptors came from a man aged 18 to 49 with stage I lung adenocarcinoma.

The CDR3 DNA reads as TGCAGTGCTCCAAGTTCCTATGGCTACACCTTC. It translates to CSAPSSYGYTF. The V call is TRBV20-1, the J call TRBJ1-2; D ambiguous. V dropped 5 bases and J dropped 4 bases, with 8 bases sitting between them. The CDR3 length is 11 residues. Germline CDR1 is DFQATT and CDR2 is SNEGSKA (reference sequence).

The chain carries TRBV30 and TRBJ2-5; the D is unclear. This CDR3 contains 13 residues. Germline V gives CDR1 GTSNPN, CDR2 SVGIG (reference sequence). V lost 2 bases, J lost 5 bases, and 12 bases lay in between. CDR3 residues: CAWSPSWAETQYF. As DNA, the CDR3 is TGTGCCTGGAGTCCCTCCTGGGCCGAGACCCAGTACTTC.

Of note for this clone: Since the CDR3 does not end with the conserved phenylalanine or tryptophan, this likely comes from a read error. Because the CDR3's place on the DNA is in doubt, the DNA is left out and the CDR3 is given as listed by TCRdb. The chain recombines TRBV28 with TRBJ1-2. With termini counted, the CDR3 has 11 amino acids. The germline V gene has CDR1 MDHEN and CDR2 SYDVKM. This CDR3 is CASTPRGDGLI.

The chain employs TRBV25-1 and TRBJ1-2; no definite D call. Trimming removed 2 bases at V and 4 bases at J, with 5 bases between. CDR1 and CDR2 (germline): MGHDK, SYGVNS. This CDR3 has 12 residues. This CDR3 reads CASSEPSYGYTF. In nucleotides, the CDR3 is TGTGCCAGCAGTGAACCGTCCTATGGCTACACCTTC.

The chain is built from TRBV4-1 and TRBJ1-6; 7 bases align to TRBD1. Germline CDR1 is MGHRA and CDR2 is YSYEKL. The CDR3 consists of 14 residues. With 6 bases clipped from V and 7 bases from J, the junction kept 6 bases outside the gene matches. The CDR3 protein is CASSLGQINSPLHF. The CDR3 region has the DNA TGCGCCAGCAGTCTGGGACAGATAAATTCACCCCTCCACTTT.

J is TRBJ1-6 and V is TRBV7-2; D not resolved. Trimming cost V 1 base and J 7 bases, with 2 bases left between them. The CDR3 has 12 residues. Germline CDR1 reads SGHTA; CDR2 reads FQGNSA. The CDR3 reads CASSLVNSPLHF. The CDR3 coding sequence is TGTGCCAGCAGCTTAGTAAATTCACCCCTCCACTTT.

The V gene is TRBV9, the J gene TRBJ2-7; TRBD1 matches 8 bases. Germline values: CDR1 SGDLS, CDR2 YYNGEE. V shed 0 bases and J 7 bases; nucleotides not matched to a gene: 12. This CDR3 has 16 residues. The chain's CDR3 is CASSVGVTGVPGEQYF. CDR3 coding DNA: TGTGCCAGCAGCGTAGGGGTGACAGGGGTCCCCGGGGAGCAGTACTTC.

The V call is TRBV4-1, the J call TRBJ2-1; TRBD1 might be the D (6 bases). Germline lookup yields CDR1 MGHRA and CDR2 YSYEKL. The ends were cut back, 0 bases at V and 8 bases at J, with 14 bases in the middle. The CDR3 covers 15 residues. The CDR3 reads CASSQEGQSSDEQFF. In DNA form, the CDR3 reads TGCGCCAGCAGCCAAGAAGGACAGTCATCGGATGAGCAGTTCTTC.

The CDR3 coding sequence is TGTGCCAGCAGCCGACCGGGCCTTGGGACAGTTAATTCACCCCTCCACTTT. This codes for CASSRPGLGTVNSPLHF. The chain couples TRBV7-8 to TRBJ1-6; 7 bases align to TRBD1. This CDR3 is built from 17 residues. J gave up 6 bases and V 5 bases, and 13 bases lay outside the gene matches. Germline V CDR1 and CDR2: SGHVS, FQNEAQ.